These T cell receptor beta chains were read from a single sample in a study of identifying expanded T cells in peripheral blood. Produced via immunoSEQ multiplex PCR; TCRdb's table is partial and in-frame only. This sample has some 77,000 clones, with roughly 91% found just once. The sample was blood. The receptors were sampled from a person aged 18 to 70 in good health. The conserved cysteine and the conserved F or W are not part of the CDR3 here. The listing skips clone size in some rows; elsewhere it reads once, few, many or a size class.

TRBV4-2	TRBJ2-7	-	ASSQGDASYEQY
TRBV9	TRBJ1-5	-	ASSKGTGNQPQH
TRBV6-5	TRBJ1-2	-	ASSYSGGFGDYGYT
TRBV2	TRBJ2-7	-	ASSEGLSWSYEQY
TRBV13	TRBJ1-5	-	ASNRRRDGNQPQH
TRBV28	TRBJ2-1	-	ASFHLSQGRDYNEQF
TRBV5-1	TRBJ1-3	once	ASSLQGPGGSGNTIY
TRBV7-9	TRBJ2-7	-	ASSPSGGIYEQY
TRBV11-2	TRBJ1-5	-	ASSLGRGYQPQH
TRBV7-9	TRBJ1-6	few	ASSSNGGQGVSPLH